This T cell receptor (beta chain) was retrieved from a study of shared clonotypes between healthy human individuals. General study findings and limits: In this cohort, only blood was sampled, and tissue repertoires likely differ.

A remark on this clone: Its antigen is not known.

Clones were read by immunoSEQ multiplex PCR, and TCRdb kept only the in-frame ones, dropping some. The sample lists millions of clones; around nine tenths were seen once. Splitting the CD4+ cells yielded a CD45RA+ naive subset and a CD45RA-negative memory subset. Specimen: naive CD4+ T cells sorted from blood. The subset is: CD45RA+ positively selected. The clonotype was recovered from a young man in good health.

This chain's CDR3 is CASRSRDWQETQYF. As DNA, the CDR3 is TGTGCCAGCAGATCCCGGGACTGGCAAGAGACCCAGTACTTC. V gene TRBV13 combines with J gene TRBJ2-5; possible D gene TRBD2, 6 bases. The V end lost 6 bases, the J end lost 2 bases, and 13 bases lay between the germline ends. The CDR3 contains 14 residues. Looked up from germline, CDR1 is PRHDT and CDR2 is FYEKMQ (reference sequence). The entire variable domain, with the rest obtained from reference TRBV13 and TRBJ2-5, is as follows: AAGVIQSPRHLIKEKRETATLKCYPIPRHDTVYWYQQGPGQDPQFLISFYEKMQSDKGSIPDRFSAQQFSDYHSELNMSSLELGDSALYFCASRSRDWQETQYFGPGTRLLVL.